The next 13 T cell receptor beta chains were all read from a single sample in a study of radiotherapy plus CTLA-4 blockade in lung cancer. Profiled with immunoSEQ multiplex PCR; TCRdb holds only in-frame clones, not every one. Of about 32,000 clones in the sample, roughly 71% were seen once. The sample consisted of peripheral blood, taken from a patient treated with radiotherapy plus ipilimumab. These receptors were collected from a human donor with non-small cell lung cancer who had stable disease on radiotherapy plus ipilimumab.

The V gene is TRBV9, the J gene TRBJ2-3; D may correspond to TRBD1 or TRBD2 (5 bases each). There are 15 residues in the CDR3. Trimming stripped 2 bases from V and 3 bases from J, with 13 bases between. CDR1 SGDLS and CDR2 YYNGEE come from the germline V gene. This CDR3 is CASSVREGRTDTQYF. The CDR3 nucleotides read TGTGCCAGCAGCGTCCGAGAGGGGCGTACAGATACGCAGTATTTT.

CDR3 residues: CASSQAGSGNTIYF. The CDR3 DNA reads TGTGCCAGCAGCCAAGCTGGGTCTGGAAACACCATATATTTT. The chain carries TRBV14 and TRBJ1-3; unclear D gene. Trimming left V 1 base short and J 1 base short, with 5 bases between. This CDR3 contains 14 residues. Germline V lookup: CDR1 SGHDN, CDR2 FVKESK.

The rearrangement uses TRBV28 and TRBJ1-4; perhaps TRBD1 as D (6 bases). This CDR3 spans 15 amino acids. The V gene lost 8 bases and the J gene lost 3 bases, with 16 bases spanning the gap. From germline, CDR1 is MDHEN and CDR2 SYDVKM. CDR3 loop: CASSKGGWSNEKLFF. The CDR3 nucleotides read TGTGCCAGCTCGAAGGGGGGATGGTCTAATGAAAAACTGTTTTTT.

The gene calls are TRBV7-2 and TRBJ2-3; the D gene is possibly TRBD2 (5 bases). This CDR3 has 15 residues. The V gene lost 5 bases and the J gene lost 2 bases, with 14 bases spanning the gap. Germline loops: CDR1 SGHTA, CDR2 FQGNSA. DNA for the CDR3: TGTGCCAGCAGCCCTACGGGGTCCTTCACAGATACGCAGTATTTT. This sequence encodes CASSPTGSFTDTQYF.

The chain links TRBV2 to TRBJ1-2; D is perhaps TRBD1 (6 bases). V gave up 8 bases and J gave up 4 bases, with 8 bases separating them. Germline CDR1 SNHLY, CDR2 FYNNEI. This CDR3 has 11 amino acids. This CDR3 reads CASGRGYGYTF. CDR3 bases: TGTGCCAGCGGCAGGGGCTATGGCTACACCTTC.

This rearrangement joins TRBV7-6 to TRBJ2-1, with 7 bases matching TRBD1. Germline loops: CDR1 SGHVS, CDR2 FNYEAQ. The junction had 4 bases not matched to a gene; V was cut back by 0 bases and J by 8 bases. This CDR3 is built from 14 residues. CDR3 DNA sequence: TGTGCCAGCAGCTTAGCACAGGGGTGGGATGAGCAGTTCTTC. Residues: CASSLAQGWDEQFF.

In its sample, this clone was seen once. The rearrangement uses TRBV28 and TRBJ2-1, with D possibly being TRBD2 (6 bases). In germline, CDR1 is MDHEN, CDR2 SYDVKM. CDR3 length equals 16 residues. V dropped 2 bases and J dropped 6 bases, with 17 bases sitting between them. CDR3 loop: CASSLRRRGRGNEQFF. The CDR3 DNA reads as TGTGCCAGCAGTTTAAGGAGGCGGGGTAGGGGCAATGAGCAGTTCTTC.

V and J are TRBV6-6 and TRBJ2-7, with 7 bases aligning to TRBD2. V lost 2 bases and J lost 2; bases outside the gene matches: 6. Germline V gene data show CDR1 as MNHNY and CDR2 as SVGAGI (reference sequence). The CDR3 has 15 amino acids. CDR3 DNA sequence: TGTGCCAGCAGTTACGGCGGGAGTGGCACCTACGAGCAGTACTTC. Translated: CASSYGGSGTYEQYF.

The chain links TRBV28 to TRBJ2-5; TRBD2 matches at 9 bases. The end of the DNA aligns better with TRBJ2-7, so the J call may be wrong. CDR3 length: 15 residues. CDR1 is MDHEN, CDR2 SYDVKM, per germline. CDR3 region: CATNPTSGLTYEQYF. CDR3 nucleotide sequence: TGTGCCACCAACCCCACTAGCGGGCTTACCTACGAGCAGTACTTC.

Only a few counts were recorded for this clone. CDR3 amino acids: CASSSADGGVSYGYTF. In DNA form, the CDR3 reads TGTGCCAGCAGCTCCGCCGATGGCGGGGTTTCCTATGGCTACACCTTC. The chain is built from TRBV7-9 and TRBJ1-2; no firm D call. There are 16 residues in the CDR3. Germline CDR1 and CDR2: SEHNR and FQNEAQ (reference sequence). V was clipped by 4 bases and J by 4 bases, with 19 bases between them.

This clone is medium-sized by share. This sequence joins TRBV7-9 and TRBJ1-1, with 8 positions matching TRBD1. The J segment lost 5 bases and the V segment lost 5 bases, leaving 4 bases of the junction unmatched. The CDR3 loop spans 13 amino acids. The germline V gene has CDR1 SEHNR and CDR2 FQNEAQ (reference sequence). Here the CDR3 DNA reads TGTGCCAGCAGCCACACAGGGGGAACTGAAGCTTTCTTT. Translating it yields CASSHTGGTEAFF. The variable domain in full, completed from reference TRBV7-9 and TRBJ1-1, reads DTGVSQNPRHKITKRGQNVTFRCDPISEHNRLYWYRQTLGQGPEFLTYFQNEAQLEKSRLLSDRFSAERPKGSFSTLEIQRTEQGDSAMYLCASSHTGGTEAFFGQGTRLTVV.

A few counts support this clone. This chain's CDR3 is CASNSNLGNTEAFF. The DNA for the CDR3 is TGTGCCAGCAACTCCAACCTGGGGAACACTGAAGCTTTCTTT. The chain joins TRBV2 to TRBJ1-1; D call uncertain. The V end lost 7 bases, the J end lost 1 base, and 13 bases lay between the germline ends. Germline loops: CDR1 SNHLY, CDR2 FYNNEI. The CDR3 covers 14 residues.

The chain is built from TRBV5-4 and TRBJ1-2; 8 bases match TRBD1. The CDR3 contains 13 residues. Germline V lookup: CDR1 SGHNT, CDR2 YYREEE (reference sequence). V trimming: 4 bases; J trimming: 7 bases; junction bases outside the gene matches: 6. CDR3 in amino acids: CASSIQGAFGYTF. The CDR3 coding sequence is TGTGCCAGCAGCATCCAGGGGGCCTTTGGCTACACCTTC.